This T cell receptor beta chain was sequenced in a study of siplizumab effects on memory and regulatory T cells. The assay covered roughly 100,000 TCR templates per sample. Clones were read by immunoSEQ multiplex PCR, and TCRdb kept only the in-frame ones, dropping some. This sample has approximately 100,000 clones, with 93% found just once. Study conclusions and caveats: Naive T cells appeared more varied than memory cells and looked like key alloresponse contributors.

The CDR3 spans 14 residues. Germline lookup yields CDR1 SSHAT and CDR2 FNYEAQ (reference sequence). V trimming: 0 bases; J trimming: 7 bases; junction bases outside the gene matches: 5. On this clone itself: The antigen remains undetermined.

The V call is TRBV7-7, the J call TRBJ2-5; the match to TRBD2 covers 7 bases. This clonotype originated in a human donor in good health. The source material was non-Treg CD4+ T cells sorted from blood. CDR3 coding DNA: TGTGCCAGCAGCTTAGCGACTAGCAATCCGACCCAGTACTTC. Translated, it gives CASSLATSNPTQYF.